These T cell receptor beta chains were read from a single sample in a study of cytomegalovirus exposure and HLA in healthy donors. Libraries were prepared by immunoSEQ multiplex PCR; TCRdb keeps only in-frame clonotypes and omits some of them. This sample carries 160,000 or so clones, 78% of them seen once, and the ten largest clones take approximately 7%. The sequenced sample was PBMCs. These receptors all come from a middle-aged woman in good health and CMV-seropositive. CDR3s include the opening cysteine and the closing phenylalanine or tryptophan. Some rows have no size entry. The others give once, few or many, or a class for an expanded clone.

clone_size: .; j_call: TRBJ2-3; v_call: TRBV6-5; cdr3_aa: CASRAGTDTQYF
clone_size: .; j_call: TRBJ1-1; v_call: TRBV18; cdr3_aa: CASSADTNFEAFF
clone_size: .; j_call: TRBJ1-1; v_call: TRBV27; cdr3_aa: CARCRGQPNTEAFF
clone_size: .; j_call: TRBJ2-3; v_call: TRBV5-1; cdr3_aa: CASSFEEAQYF
clone_size: .; j_call: TRBJ2-1; v_call: TRBV6-4; cdr3_aa: CASSDGTGMGYNEQFF
clone_size: .; j_call: TRBJ1-1; v_call: TRBV23-1; cdr3_aa: CASSRRGKEANTEAFF
clone_size: .; j_call: TRBJ2-3; v_call: TRBV7-9; cdr3_aa: CASSLIGGRVGPDTQYF
clone_size: few; j_call: TRBJ2-1; v_call: TRBV7-8; cdr3_aa: CASSPGGADEQFF
clone_size: .; j_call: TRBJ2-7; v_call: TRBV11-2; cdr3_aa: CASSPTLAQSGGEQYF
clone_size: .; j_call: TRBJ1-5; v_call: TRBV27; cdr3_aa: CASSPWGRIGQPQHF
clone_size: .; j_call: TRBJ1-1; v_call: TRBV9; cdr3_aa: CASSVGERLNTEAFF
clone_size: .; j_call: TRBJ2-1; v_call: TRBV4-3; cdr3_aa: CASSQDLAVNEQFF
clone_size: few; j_call: TRBJ1-1; v_call: TRBV5-1; cdr3_aa: CASSAELDSEAFF
clone_size: .; j_call: TRBJ1-1; v_call: TRBV4-3; cdr3_aa: CASSHQGASEAFF
clone_size: .; j_call: TRBJ2-2; v_call: TRBV27; cdr3_aa: CASSPSYTGELFF
clone_size: .; j_call: TRBJ1-2; v_call: TRBV6-5; cdr3_aa: CASSRKDRRYGYTF
clone_size: .; j_call: TRBJ2-7; v_call: TRBV10-3; cdr3_aa: CAIQGAGHEQYF
clone_size: .; j_call: TRBJ2-7; v_call: TRBV6-1; cdr3_aa: CASSASGGPKSYEQYF
clone_size: .; j_call: TRBJ1-2; v_call: TRBV30; cdr3_aa: CAWSWKLRYGYTF
clone_size: .; j_call: TRBJ1-1; v_call: TRBV19; cdr3_aa: CASSTRTGVNKNTEAFF
clone_size: .; j_call: TRBJ2-7; v_call: TRBV7-8; cdr3_aa: CASSLQPQGHHYEQYF
clone_size: .; j_call: TRBJ1-5; v_call: TRBV7-8; cdr3_aa: CASSPTGTRRPQHF
clone_size: few; j_call: TRBJ1-5; v_call: TRBV28; cdr3_aa: CASSLLDGSQPQHF
clone_size: .; j_call: TRBJ1-2; v_call: TRBV20-1; cdr3_aa: CSARATGVYTF
clone_size: .; j_call: TRBJ2-7; v_call: TRBV7-2; cdr3_aa: CASSLAGLAVYEQYF
clone_size: .; j_call: TRBJ2-4; v_call: TRBV7-3; cdr3_aa: CASSSTGGRDIQYF
clone_size: few; j_call: TRBJ2-4; v_call: TRBV28; cdr3_aa: CASSLRQGERENIQYF
clone_size: few; j_call: TRBJ1-6; v_call: TRBV7-2; cdr3_aa: CASSSSPTGLNSPLHF
clone_size: .; j_call: TRBJ1-1; v_call: TRBV7-2; cdr3_aa: CASSLGGGFTEAFF
clone_size: .; j_call: TRBJ2-1; v_call: TRBV5-1; cdr3_aa: CASSPGQGFFDEQFF
clone_size: .; j_call: TRBJ1-2; v_call: TRBV5-6; cdr3_aa: CATTSGIYGYTF
clone_size: .; j_call: TRBJ1-2; v_call: TRBV6-5; cdr3_aa: CASRPNRDGYTF
clone_size: .; j_call: TRBJ2-2; v_call: TRBV11-2; cdr3_aa: CASSSLTGELFF
clone_size: .; j_call: TRBJ2-6; v_call: TRBV19; cdr3_aa: CASTIRSRGANVLTF
clone_size: .; j_call: TRBJ1-2; v_call: TRBV7-2; cdr3_aa: CASSLRTGTIVYGYTF
clone_size: .; j_call: TRBJ2-1; v_call: TRBV4-2; cdr3_aa: CASSPRRSSGVNEQFF
clone_size: .; j_call: TRBJ1-1; v_call: TRBV9; cdr3_aa: CASSLDQGSAAFF
clone_size: .; j_call: TRBJ1-3; v_call: TRBV7-8; cdr3_aa: CASSHRTGTGNTIYF
clone_size: once; j_call: TRBJ2-6; v_call: TRBV30; cdr3_aa: CAWGRGGGSGANGLTF
clone_size: .; j_call: TRBJ1-2; v_call: TRBV16; cdr3_aa: CASSPAEINYGYTF
clone_size: few; j_call: TRBJ1-2; v_call: TRBV7-2; cdr3_aa: CASSSQTGLGYTF
clone_size: .; j_call: TRBJ1-1; v_call: TRBV11-1; cdr3_aa: CASSSPRGTGNTEAFF
clone_size: .; j_call: TRBJ2-1; v_call: TRBV27; cdr3_aa: CASSLRDTPSNEQFF
clone_size: .; j_call: TRBJ2-1; v_call: TRBV5-1; cdr3_aa: CASSVSGGYNEQFF
clone_size: few; j_call: TRBJ1-1; v_call: TRBV2; cdr3_aa: CASVAYTGWTEAFF
clone_size: once; j_call: TRBJ1-4; v_call: TRBV19; cdr3_aa: CASSIGNEKLFF
clone_size: few; j_call: TRBJ1-1; v_call: TRBV4-3; cdr3_aa: CASSPNHEIGGAFF
clone_size: .; j_call: TRBJ1-2; v_call: TRBV5-4; cdr3_aa: CASSFRQGYGYTF